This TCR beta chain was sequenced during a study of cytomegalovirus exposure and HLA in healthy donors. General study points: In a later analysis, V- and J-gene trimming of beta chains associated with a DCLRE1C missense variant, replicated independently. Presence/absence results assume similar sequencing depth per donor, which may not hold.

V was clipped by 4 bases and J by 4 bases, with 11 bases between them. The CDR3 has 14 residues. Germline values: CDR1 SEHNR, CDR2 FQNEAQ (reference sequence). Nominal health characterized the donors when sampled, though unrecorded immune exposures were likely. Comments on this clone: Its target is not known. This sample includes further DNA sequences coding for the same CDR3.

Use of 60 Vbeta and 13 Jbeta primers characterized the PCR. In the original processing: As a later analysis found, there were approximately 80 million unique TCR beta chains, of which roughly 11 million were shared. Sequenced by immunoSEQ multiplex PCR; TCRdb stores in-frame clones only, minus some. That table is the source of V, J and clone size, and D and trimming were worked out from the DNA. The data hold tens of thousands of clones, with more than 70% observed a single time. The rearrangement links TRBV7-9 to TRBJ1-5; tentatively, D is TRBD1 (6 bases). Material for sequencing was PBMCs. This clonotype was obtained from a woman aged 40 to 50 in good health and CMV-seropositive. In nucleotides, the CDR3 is TGTGCCAGCAGCTCGGACAGTCCAAATCAGCCCCAGCATTTT. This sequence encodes CASSSDSPNQPQHF.